These T cell receptor beta chains were read from a single sample in a study of cytomegalovirus exposure and HLA in healthy donors. This table comes from immunoSEQ multiplex PCR, and its TCRdb copy is limited to in-frame clones, with some not included. Altogether approximately 140,000 clones are present, 79% being singletons, with the ten largest covering roughly 6.3%. Specimen: PBMCs. These receptor sequences come from a woman aged 40 to 50 in good health and CMV-seropositive. Both conserved end residues are part of each CDR3. Fields, in order: V gene, J gene, CDR3 protein.

v_gene: TRBV7-9
j_gene: TRBJ2-2
CDR3aa: CASPPSGVTGELFF

v_gene: TRBV6-5
j_gene: TRBJ1-5
CDR3aa: CASSYSWGGNQPQHF

v_gene: TRBV14
j_gene: TRBJ1-2
CDR3aa: CASSRGRTGGDYGYTF

v_gene: TRBV6-5
j_gene: TRBJ1-1
CDR3aa: CASSRTHFYGTEAFF

v_gene: TRBV5-6
j_gene: TRBJ1-1
CDR3aa: CASSLAAPGVTGGAFF

v_gene: TRBV7-2
j_gene: TRBJ1-1
CDR3aa: CASTPSGGYTEAFF

v_gene: TRBV9
j_gene: TRBJ2-7
CDR3aa: CASSVLDRDYEQYF

v_gene: TRBV5-4
j_gene: TRBJ1-2
CDR3aa: CASSFRSGAQGGYTF

v_gene: TRBV6-6
j_gene: TRBJ1-1
CDR3aa: CASSYWPRGFAFF

v_gene: TRBV5-6
j_gene: TRBJ2-5
CDR3aa: CASSLETSGGRETQYF

v_gene: TRBV29-1
j_gene: TRBJ2-5
CDR3aa: CSVVQWPAQNKETQYF

v_gene: TRBV6-6
j_gene: TRBJ1-2
CDR3aa: CASSYRRDGYTF

v_gene: TRBV5-6
j_gene: TRBJ2-5
CDR3aa: CASSLGLGGGLETQYF

v_gene: TRBV2
j_gene: TRBJ2-7
CDR3aa: CASRTTGTSYEQYF

v_gene: TRBV29-1
j_gene: TRBJ1-1
CDR3aa: CSVGGRQGPNTEAFF

v_gene: TRBV5-1
j_gene: TRBJ2-5
CDR3aa: CASSKGVQETQYF